What follows are 2 T cell receptor beta chains derived from one specimen sequenced in a study of T cells after posttransplantation cyclophosphamide. Generated by immunoSEQ multiplex PCR, the TCRdb table keeps only in-frame clones and is missing some. The table lists 30,000 or so clones, about nine tenths of them singletons. The naive gate required viable CD3+CD4+ or CD3+CD8+ cells with CCR7+CD45RA+CD45RO-CD95-CD27+CD28+ phenotype. Source material: naive CD4+ T cells sorted from PBMCs. These receptors originate from a woman aged 55-70 years in good health, CMV-negative, and a related stem cell transplant donor.

This chain joins TRBV12-5 and TRBJ2-5; perhaps TRBD2 as D (6 bases). Trimming removed 6 bases at V and 3 bases at J, with 11 bases between. This CDR3 is 13 amino acids long. Germline-derived CDR1 and CDR2 are LGHNT and FRNRAP. The CDR3 protein is CASGAGYKETQYF. CDR3 coding DNA: TGTGCTAGTGGGGCGGGGTACAAAGAGACCCAGTACTTC.

The chain combines TRBV7-6 with TRBJ2-3; 11 bases match TRBD2. The CDR3 sequence is 17 residues long. Trimming at V came to 5 bases and at J to 0 bases, leaving 7 bases not matched to a gene. The germline gives CDR1 SGHVS, CDR2 FNYEAQ. The chain's CDR3 is CASSLRGTSGSTDTQYF. The CDR3 nucleotides are TGTGCCAGCAGCCTCCGCGGGACTAGCGGAAGCACAGATACGCAGTATTTT. The full variable domain, completed using reference TRBV7-6 and TRBJ2-3, is GAGVSQSPRYKVTKRGQDVALRCDPISGHVSLYWYRQALGQGPEFLTYFNYEAQQDKSGLPNDRFSAERPEGSISTLTIQRTEQRDSAMYRCASSLRGTSGSTDTQYFGPGTRLTVL.